This is a list of T cell receptor beta chains from one sample in a study of cytomegalovirus exposure and HLA in healthy donors. Measured with immunoSEQ multiplex PCR; TCRdb has only the in-frame clones, and not every one. The table lists 75,000 to 80,000 clones. The sample was PBMCs. Receptors were obtained from a man aged 18 to 35 in good health and CMV-seropositive. Both conserved end residues are part of each CDR3. D genes are given only for firm matches.

CASSHRQVGRTEAFF | TGTGCCAGCAGCCATCGACAGGTTGGTCGAACTGAAGCTTTCTTT | TRBV5-6 | . | TRBJ1-1
CASGIDRVSNTGELFF | TGTGCCAGCGGAATCGACAGGGTCTCCAACACCGGGGAGCTGTTTTTT | TRBV5-4 | TRBD1 | TRBJ2-2
CASSLVDSSYNSPLHF | TGTGCCAGCAGCTTAGTTGACAGCTCCTATAATTCACCCCTCCACTTT | TRBV7-8 | . | TRBJ1-6
CASRDGMNTEAFF | TGTGCCAGCAGGGACGGGATGAACACTGAAGCTTTCTTT | TRBV6-6 | . | TRBJ1-1
CASSEAVRAGNQPQHF | TGTGCCAGCAGTGAAGCGGTCAGGGCGGGCAATCAGCCCCAGCATTTT | TRBV6-1 | . | TRBJ1-5
CASSPITGDSSYEQYF | TGTGCCAGCAGCCCTATAACGGGGGACAGTTCCTACGAGCAGTACTTC | TRBV13 | . | TRBJ2-7
CASSLGGQGGTEAFF | TGTGCCAGCAGTTTAGGGGGACAGGGAGGAACTGAAGCTTTCTTT | TRBV28 | TRBD1 | TRBJ1-1
CASSLGVAGGSYGYTF | TGCGCCAGCAGCTTGGGGGTGGCAGGGGGCTCCTATGGCTACACCTTC | TRBV5-1 | TRBD1 | TRBJ1-2
CASSQGQGAYEQYF | TGCGCCAGCAGCCAAGGGCAGGGCGCCTACGAGCAGTACTTC | TRBV4-1 | . | TRBJ2-7
CAVNRGSSYGYTF | TGTGCCGTCAATAGGGGGTCCAGCTATGGCTACACCTTC | TRBV28 | . | TRBJ1-2
CASSSDRGYEQYF | TGTGCCAGCTCGTCGGACAGGGGGTACGAGCAGTACTTC | TRBV6-5 | TRBD1 | TRBJ2-7
CASSLEGAQGVHEQFF | TGTGCCAGCAGCTTAGAGGGGGCACAGGGGGTCCATGAGCAGTTCTTC | TRBV7-2 | TRBD1 | TRBJ2-1
CASSLEAGRIYEKLFF | TGTGCCAGCAGCTTAGAGGCAGGGAGGATTTATGAAAAACTGTTTTTT | TRBV7-9 | . | TRBJ1-4
CASSHRGGASREQYF | TGTGCCAGCAGTCACAGGGGGGGGGCTTCTCGTGAGCAGTACTTC | TRBV6-1 | . | TRBJ2-7
CASSQDQGLGEQYF | TGTGCCAGCAGCCAAGATCAAGGACTGGGCGAGCAGTACTTC | TRBV4-2 | . | TRBJ2-7
CASRGQGLYEQYF | TGTGCCAGCAGGGGACAGGGGCTATACGAGCAGTACTTC | TRBV7-8 | TRBD1 | TRBJ2-7
CASRRGGLRETQYF | TGTGCCAGCAGGAGGGGGGGGCTCAGGGAGACCCAGTACTTC | TRBV6-1 | . | TRBJ2-5
CASSISGVYEQYF | TGTGCCAGTAGTATATCAGGGGTCTACGAGCAGTACTTC | TRBV19 | . | TRBJ2-7
CSVGRGGVPDTQYF | TGCAGCGTTGGACGAGGGGGGGTCCCAGATACGCAGTATTTT | TRBV29-1 | . | TRBJ2-3
CASSLQGAAQETQYF | TGTGCCAGCAGTCTACAGGGGGCGGCCCAAGAGACCCAGTACTTC | TRBV2 | TRBD1 | TRBJ2-5
CASSGGAPYNSPLHF | TGTGCCAGCAGCGGTGGGGCCCCCTATAATTCACCCCTCCACTTT | TRBV9 | . | TRBJ1-6
CASSIPGANYGYTF | TGTGCCAGCAGCATTCCCGGGGCTAACTATGGCTACACCTTC | TRBV5-4 | . | TRBJ1-2
CASSAGQGYVTEAFF | TGTGCCAGCAGTGCTGGACAGGGGTACGTCACTGAAGCTTTCTTT | TRBV6-1 | TRBD1 | TRBJ1-1
CASNHRAGQGGDEQFF | TGTGCCAGTAACCATCGTGCGGGACAGGGAGGTGATGAGCAGTTCTTC | TRBV19 | TRBD1 | TRBJ2-1
CAWSGTGIAKNIQYF | TGTGCCTGGAGTGGGACAGGGATAGCCAAAAACATTCAGTACTTC | TRBV30 | TRBD1 | TRBJ2-4
CASSLDGGSPEKLFF | TGTGCCAGCAGTCTCGATGGAGGGTCGCCCGAAAAACTGTTTTTT | TRBV6-5 | . | TRBJ1-4
CASSFGGDSNQPQHF | TGTGCCAGCAGCTTTGGAGGGGATAGCAATCAGCCCCAGCATTTT | TRBV11-2 | . | TRBJ1-5
CASSPGHLNSPLHF | TGTGCCAGCAGTCCAGGACACCTCAATTCACCCCTCCACTTT | TRBV27 | . | TRBJ1-6
CASSIDISRSQYF | TGTGCCAGTAGTATAGACATTAGCCGGAGCCAGTACTTC | TRBV19 | . | TRBJ2-5
CAWSVSGYNQPQHF | TGTGCCTGGAGTGTTTCCGGGTACAATCAGCCCCAGCATTTT | TRBV30 | . | TRBJ1-5
CASSYGLSVFF | TGTGCCAGCAGCTACGGATTGAGCGTGTTCTTC | TRBV13 | . | TRBJ2-1
CASSRDRVKVSSYNEQFF | TGTGCCAGCAGCCGGGACAGGGTAAAAGTGAGCTCCTACAATGAGCAGTTCTTC | TRBV5-4 | TRBD1 | TRBJ2-1
CASSPVQGSGYEQYF | TGTGCCAGCAGCCCCGTACAGGGGTCAGGCTACGAGCAGTACTTC | TRBV7-9 | TRBD1 | TRBJ2-7
CASSWMGQGNTGELFF | TGTGCCAGCAGCTGGATGGGACAGGGTAACACCGGGGAGCTGTTTTTT | TRBV7-6 | TRBD1 | TRBJ2-2
CASSQDSGTGGSPLHF | TGTGCCAGCAGCCAAGACTCCGGGACAGGGGGTTCACCCCTCCACTTT | TRBV4-2 | TRBD1 | TRBJ1-6
CATSATSSYTGELFF | TGTGCCACCTCCGCAACTAGCAGTTACACCGGGGAGCTGTTTTTT | TRBV10-3 | . | TRBJ2-2
CASSSRGINTEAFF | TGTGCCAGCAGCTCCAGGGGGATTAACACTGAAGCTTTCTTT | TRBV7-9 | TRBD1 | TRBJ1-1
CASSKRGTNTGELFF | TGTGCCAGTAGCAAGCGGGGGACGAACACCGGGGAGCTGTTTTTT | TRBV19 | TRBD2 | TRBJ2-2
CSVEVRNRGSEAFF | TGCAGCGTTGAAGTGAGGAACAGAGGGTCTGAAGCTTTCTTT | TRBV29-1 | . | TRBJ1-1
CASSYSGTPHTEAFF | TGTGCCAGCAGTTACTCCGGGACACCACACACTGAAGCTTTCTTT | TRBV6-6 | . | TRBJ1-1
CASSLWDNTDTQYF | TGTGCCAGCAGCCTGTGGGACAACACAGATACGCAGTATTTT | TRBV4-2 | . | TRBJ2-3
CASSLELAGGLAYEQYF | TGTGCCAGCAGCTTGGAACTAGCGGGAGGCCTTGCCTACGAGCAGTACTTC | TRBV7-8 | TRBD2 | TRBJ2-7
CASSLGGTRYIGDTQYF | TGTGCCAGCAGCTTGGGTGGGACTAGGTATATAGGGGATACGCAGTATTTT | TRBV5-4 | TRBD2 | TRBJ2-3
CASLTTGAEAFF | TGTGCCAGCCTTACCACAGGGGCTGAAGCTTTCTTT | TRBV28 | TRBD1 | TRBJ1-1
CASSLGGSGTLSEQYF | TGTGCCAGCAGCTTGGGGGGTAGCGGGACTCTCAGCGAGCAGTACTTC | TRBV5-4 | TRBD2 | TRBJ2-7
CASSLARGGYEQYF | TGTGCCAGCAGCTTGGCGCGGGGGGGCTACGAGCAGTACTTC | TRBV5-4 | TRBD2 | TRBJ2-7
CASSLGQAEGEQYF | TGTGCCAGCAGCTTGGGACAGGCGGAGGGCGAGCAGTACTTC | TRBV7-2 | TRBD1 | TRBJ2-7